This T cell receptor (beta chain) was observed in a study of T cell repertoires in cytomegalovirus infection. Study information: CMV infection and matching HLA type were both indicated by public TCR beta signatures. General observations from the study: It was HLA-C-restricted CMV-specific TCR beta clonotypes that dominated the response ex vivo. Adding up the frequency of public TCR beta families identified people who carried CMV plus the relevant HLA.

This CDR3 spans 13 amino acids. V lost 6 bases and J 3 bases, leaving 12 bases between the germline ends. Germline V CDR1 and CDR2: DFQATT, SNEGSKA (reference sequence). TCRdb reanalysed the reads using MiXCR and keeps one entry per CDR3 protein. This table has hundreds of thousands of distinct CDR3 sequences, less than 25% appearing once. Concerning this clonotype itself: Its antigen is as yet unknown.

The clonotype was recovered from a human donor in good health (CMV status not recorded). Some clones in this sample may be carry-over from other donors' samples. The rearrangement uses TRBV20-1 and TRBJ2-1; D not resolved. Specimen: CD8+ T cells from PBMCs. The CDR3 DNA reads TGCAGTGCCCAGATCGCCAGCTACAATGAGCAGTTCTTC. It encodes CSAQIASYNEQFF.